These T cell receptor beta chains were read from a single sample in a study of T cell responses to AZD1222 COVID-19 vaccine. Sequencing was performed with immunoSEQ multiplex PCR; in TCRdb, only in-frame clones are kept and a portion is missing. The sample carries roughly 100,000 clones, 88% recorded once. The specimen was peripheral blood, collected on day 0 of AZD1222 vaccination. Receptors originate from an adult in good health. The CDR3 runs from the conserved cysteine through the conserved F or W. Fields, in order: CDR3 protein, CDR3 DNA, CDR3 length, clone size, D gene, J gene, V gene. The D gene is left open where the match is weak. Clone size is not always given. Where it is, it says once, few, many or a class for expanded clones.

CASSLGTSPLNTGELFF | TGCGCCAGCAGCTTGGGGACTAGCCCGCTGAACACCGGGGAGCTGTTTTTT | 17 | few | TRBD2 | TRBJ2-2 | TRBV5-1
CSVGAQESWETQYF | TGCAGCGTTGGGGCCCAGGAAAGCTGGGAGACCCAGTACTTC | 14 | few | NA | TRBJ2-5 | TRBV29-1
CASSEGNQPQHF | TGTGCCAGCAGTGAGGGTAATCAGCCCCAGCATTTT | 12 | NA | NA | TRBJ1-5 | TRBV2
CASSYSNWGAEAFF | TGTGCCAGCAGTTACTCCAACTGGGGAGCTGAAGCTTTCTTT | 14 | once | NA | TRBJ1-1 | TRBV6-5
CASRLQGAFRTDTQYF | TGTGCCAGCAGGCTTCAGGGGGCATTTCGCACAGATACGCAGTATTTT | 16 | once | TRBD1 | TRBJ2-3 | TRBV7-8
CASSTTAYGYTF | TGTGCCAGCAGCACGACGGCCTATGGCTACACCTTC | 12 | NA | NA | TRBJ1-2 | TRBV28
CASSPEDRGGQPQHF | TGTGCCAGCAGCCCCGAGGACAGGGGAGGTCAGCCCCAGCATTTT | 15 | few | TRBD1 | TRBJ1-5 | TRBV28
CASSLWFGEELFF | TGTGCCAGCAGTTTATGGTTCGGGGAGGAGCTGTTTTTT | 13 | NA | NA | TRBJ2-2 | TRBV27
CASSYSGDGYTF | TGTGCCAGCAGTTACTCTGGGGATGGCTACACCTTC | 12 | NA | NA | TRBJ1-2 | TRBV6-5
CASSFRTSLGQGYNSPLHF | TGTGCCAGCAGTTTTCGTACAAGTTTAGGACAGGGTTATAATTCACCCCTCCACTTT | 19 | NA | TRBD1 | TRBJ1-6 | TRBV27
CASSQGDRGAVSLHF | TGTGCCAGCAGCCAAGGGGACAGGGGGGCTGTGTCCCTCCACTTT | 15 | NA | TRBD1 | TRBJ1-6 | TRBV28
CASSFRALNQPQHF | TGTGCCAGCAGCTTTAGGGCCCTCAATCAGCCCCAGCATTTT | 14 | NA | NA | TRBJ1-5 | TRBV5-6
CASAPYYNSPLHF | TGTGCCAGTGCCCCATACTATAATTCACCCCTCCACTTT | 13 | NA | NA | TRBJ1-6 | TRBV6-5
CAISEAGIRPPNTEAFF | TGTGCCATCAGTGAGGCGGGAATCAGACCGCCGAACACTGAAGCTTTCTTT | 17 | few | NA | TRBJ1-1 | TRBV10-3
CASSPYSNQPQHF | TGTGCCAGCAGTCCCTATAGCAATCAGCCCCAGCATTTT | 13 | few | NA | TRBJ1-5 | TRBV27
CASSVGGVSGYTF | TGTGCCAGCAGTGTAGGTGGGGTGAGTGGCTACACCTTC | 13 | NA | NA | TRBJ1-2 | TRBV25-1
CASSSVPGQINTGELFF | TGTGCCAGCAGCTCTGTGCCGGGACAGATAAACACCGGGGAGCTGTTTTTT | 17 | few | TRBD1 | TRBJ2-2 | TRBV5-5
CASSLEFGGPYEQYF | TGTGCCAGCAGCTTAGAGTTTGGGGGTCCCTACGAGCAGTACTTC | 15 | NA | NA | TRBJ2-7 | TRBV11-2
CASSIPATVINEKLFF | TGTGCCAGTAGTATCCCCGCGACGGTGATAAATGAAAAACTGTTTTTT | 16 | NA | NA | TRBJ1-4 | TRBV19
CASSLMTDYGYTF | TGTGCCAGCAGCTTGATGACGGACTATGGCTACACCTTC | 13 | NA | NA | TRBJ1-2 | TRBV7-2
CASSRAENNSPLHF | TGCGCCAGCAGCCGGGCCGAAAATAATTCACCCCTCCACTTT | 14 | NA | NA | TRBJ1-6 | TRBV5-1
CASSQDRGRNQPQHF | TGCGCCAGCAGCCAAGATCGAGGACGAAATCAGCCCCAGCATTTT | 15 | NA | NA | TRBJ1-5 | TRBV4-1
CASSSQSHQPQHF | TGTGCCAGCAGTTCCCAGTCGCATCAGCCCCAGCATTTT | 13 | NA | NA | TRBJ1-5 | TRBV6-2/TRBV6-3
CASSQGLSGSGDTQYF | TGCGCCAGCAGCCAAGGACTAAGCGGGAGTGGAGATACGCAGTATTTT | 16 | NA | TRBD2 | TRBJ2-3 | TRBV4-3
CASSPTRGTSGYNEQFF | TGTGCCAGCAGCCCTACTCGGGGGACTAGCGGTTACAATGAGCAGTTCTTC | 17 | NA | TRBD2 | TRBJ2-1 | TRBV4-2
CASGLRGGWYGYTF | TGTGCCAGCGGCTTAAGGGGTGGTTGGTATGGCTACACCTTC | 14 | NA | NA | TRBJ1-2 | TRBV28
CASSPRQTNQPQHF | TGTGCCAGCAGCCCGCGACAGACCAATCAGCCCCAGCATTTT | 14 | NA | NA | TRBJ1-5 | TRBV3-1/TRBV3-2
CAISLHGYEQYF | TGTGCCATCAGCCTACACGGCTACGAGCAGTACTTC | 12 | NA | NA | TRBJ2-7 | TRBV10-3
CASSLVAVGEAFF | TGTGCCAGCAGCTTAGTGGCCGTGGGGGAAGCTTTCTTT | 13 | NA | NA | TRBJ1-1 | TRBV7-9
CASSRNRDYEQYF | TGTGCCAGCAGCCGCAACAGGGATTACGAGCAGTACTTC | 13 | NA | NA | TRBJ2-7 | TRBV7-2
CASSENIGGGAKNIQYF | TGTGCCAGCAGTGAGAATATTGGCGGGGGAGCCAAAAACATTCAGTACTTC | 17 | few | TRBD2 | TRBJ2-4 | TRBV2
CASSLIGKTNEKLFF | TGTGCCAGCAGTTTAATAGGGAAAACTAATGAAAAACTGTTTTTT | 15 | few | NA | TRBJ1-4 | TRBV28